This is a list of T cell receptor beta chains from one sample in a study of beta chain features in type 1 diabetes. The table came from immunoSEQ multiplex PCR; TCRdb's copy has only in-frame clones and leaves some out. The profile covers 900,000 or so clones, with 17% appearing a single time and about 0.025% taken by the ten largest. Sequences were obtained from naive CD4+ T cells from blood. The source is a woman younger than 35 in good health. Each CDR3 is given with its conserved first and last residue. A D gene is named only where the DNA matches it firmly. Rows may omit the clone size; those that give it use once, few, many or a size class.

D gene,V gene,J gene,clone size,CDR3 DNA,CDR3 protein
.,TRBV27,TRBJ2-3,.,TGTGCCAGCAGTTCCCCTGGAGATACGCAGTATTTT,CASSSPGDTQYF
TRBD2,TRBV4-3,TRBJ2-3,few,TGCGCCAGCAGCCAAGACAGGCTTGGTAGCGGGAGAAGCACGCAGTATTTT,CASSQDRLGSGRSTQYF
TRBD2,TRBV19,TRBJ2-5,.,TGTGCCAGTAGTATGACTAGCGGTCAAGAGACCCAGTACTTC,CASSMTSGQETQYF
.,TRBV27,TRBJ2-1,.,TGTGCCAGCAGTTCCGGACCGGGACGTCGGCCGCTCTTC,CASSSGPGRRPLF
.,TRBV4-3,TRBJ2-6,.,TGCGCCAGCAGCCAAGTCTCCCACCCTGGGGCCAACGTCCTGACTTTC,CASSQVSHPGANVLTF
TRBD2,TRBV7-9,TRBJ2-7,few,TGTGCCAGCAGCTTGACTAGCTTCCCCTACGAGCAGTACTTC,CASSLTSFPYEQYF
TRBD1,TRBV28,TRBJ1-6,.,TGTGCCAGCAGTTTGGACAGGGATTCACCCCTCCACTTT,CASSLDRDSPLHF
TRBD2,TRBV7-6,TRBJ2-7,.,TGTGCCAGCAGCTGGCGAAATCCGGGACTAGCGGGAGCGAGCTACGAGCAGTACTTC,CASSWRNPGLAGASYEQYF
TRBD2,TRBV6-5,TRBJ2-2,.,TGTGCCAGCAGTTACACGACTAGCCCCGGGGAGCTGTTTTTT,CASSYTTSPGELFF
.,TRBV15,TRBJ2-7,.,TGTGCCACCAGCAGAGTCGGTCAGGGCCACTCCTACGAGCAGTACTTC,CATSRVGQGHSYEQYF
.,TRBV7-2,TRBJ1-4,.,TGTGCCAGCAGCAACGTGGGCGAAAAACTGTTTTTT,CASSNVGEKLFF
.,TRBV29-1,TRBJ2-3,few,TGCAGCGTTCGGGGATCGGGTCGGGACACAGATACGCAGTATTTT,CSVRGSGRDTDTQYF